This entry lists 30 T cell receptor beta chains sequenced from one sample in a study of control samples from healthy donors and cancer patients. TCRdb's table, derived via immunoSEQ multiplex PCR, lists solely in-frame clones and lacks some. The data show roughly 120,000 clones, 85% to 95% seen once. Sequences were obtained from blood. The source is a man under 40 in good health.

This clone was seen just once. The chain combines TRBV11-2 with TRBJ1-2, with D perhaps TRBD1 (5 bases). The germline V and J ends were trimmed by 5 bases and 6 bases, with 10 bases remaining between them. Looked up from germline, CDR1 is SGHAT and CDR2 is FQNNGV. There are 12 residues in the CDR3. The CDR3 region has the DNA TGTGCCAGCAGCCGGGACCTGGATGGCTACACCTTC. This gives the protein CASSRDLDGYTF.

This clone was seen a single time. The V gene is TRBV6-5, the J gene TRBJ1-1; no definite D call. Trimming removed 6 bases from V and 1 base from J, with 12 bases in between. This CDR3 has 14 amino acids. Germline V gene lookup returns CDR1 MNHEY and CDR2 SVGAGI. This CDR3 reads CASRLTRTNTEAFF. CDR3 bases: TGTGCCAGCAGGTTAACAAGAACGAACACTGAAGCTTTCTTT.

Concerning this clone itself: Germline is not matched at one junction end, which may reflect a read error. The chain recombines TRBV7-7 with TRBJ2-1; 8 nucleotides align to TRBD2. The CDR3 sequence is 15 residues long. The germline CDR1 and CDR2 sequences are SSHAT and FNYEAQ (reference sequence). The CDR3 coding sequence is TGTGCTAGCAGCCGAGGGAGCGGGGGAGGGAATGAGCAGTTCTTC. This sequence encodes CASSRGSGGGNEQFF.

V usage is TRBV6-2 or TRBV6-3 and J usage is TRBJ2-5; D call uncertain. The germline CDR1 and CDR2 sequences are MNHEY and SVGEGT. Trimming left V 0 bases short and J 4 bases short, with 3 bases between. The CDR3 runs 12 residues. In nucleotides, the CDR3 is TGTGCCAGCAGTTACTCTGGAGAGACCCAGTACTTC. It translates to CASSYSGETQYF.

V gene TRBV5-4 combines with J gene TRBJ2-5; D is unclear. Germline assignment: CDR1 SGHNT and CDR2 YYREEE (reference sequence). The CDR3 consists of 12 residues. With 7 bases removed from V and 7 bases from J, the gap between germline ends came to 14 bases. CDR3 residues: CASQRDVGTQYF. CDR3 in DNA: TGTGCCAGCCAGCGAGACGTGGGGACCCAGTACTTC.

The chain has TRBV12-3 or TRBV12-4 and TRBJ1-4; D is unresolved. This CDR3 has 11 amino acids. The ends were cut back, 3 bases at V and 7 bases at J, with 3 bases in the middle. For the CDR3, the DNA is TGTGCCAGCAGTTTCGTTGAAAAACTGTTTTTT. Residues: CASSFVEKLFF.

This clone occurred once. The V gene is TRBV5-1, the J gene TRBJ2-1; D gene unclear. This CDR3 contains 12 residues. Per the germline V gene, CDR1 is SGHRS and CDR2 is YFSETQ. Trimming shortened V by 2 bases and J by 9 bases, and 9 bases separated the two germline ends. CDR3 bases: TGCGCCAGCAGCTTCCGGGTGGGTGAGCAGTTCTTC. Its translation: CASSFRVGEQFF.

The chain has TRBV4-1 and TRBJ1-4; 7 bases align to TRBD1. The V and J ends lost 4 bases and 4 bases, in that order; junction bases with no gene match: 6. Looked up from germline, CDR1 is MGHRA and CDR2 is YSYEKL. The CDR3 consists of 15 residues. The CDR3 loop is CASSLLRQGNEKLFF. As DNA, the CDR3 is TGCGCCAGCAGCCTACTACGACAGGGTAATGAAAAACTGTTTTTT.

This clone was seen a single time. The chain links TRBV6-2 or TRBV6-3 to TRBJ1-5; D gene uncertain. The CDR3 is made up of 14 amino acids. Germline V lookup: CDR1 MNHEY, CDR2 SVGEGT. V gave up 0 bases and J gave up 5 bases, with 8 bases separating them. Here the CDR3 reads CASSYSNSYQPQHF. The CDR3 DNA reads as TGTGCCAGCAGTTACTCCAACAGTTATCAGCCCCAGCATTTT.

The sample holds a few counts of this clone. This chain uses TRBV5-1 with TRBJ1-2; 7 positions agree with TRBD1. V was clipped by 3 bases and J by 3 bases; unmatched bases: 8. Germline loops: CDR1 SGHRS, CDR2 YFSETQ. The CDR3 runs to 15 residues. CDR3 nucleotide sequence: TGCGCCAGCAGCTGGGGAACAGGGGACGACTATGGCTACACCTTC. It specifies CASSWGTGDDYGYTF.

CDR3 sequence: CASSLGGKGQGAWGQETQYF. In DNA, the CDR3 is TGTGCCAGCAGCTTAGGAGGCAAGGGACAGGGGGCTTGGGGACAAGAGACCCAGTACTTC. The V and J genes are TRBV13 and TRBJ2-5, with 12 bases identical to TRBD1. CDR3 size: 20 residues. Trimming at V came to 0 bases and at J to 2 bases, leaving 13 bases not matched to a gene. Germline V gene data show CDR1 as PRHDT and CDR2 as FYEKMQ (reference sequence).

Here the CDR3 DNA reads TGTGCCAGCAGCTTAACCCCGGGGACTAGTGGTTCAGATACGCAGTATTTT. Its protein product is CASSLTPGTSGSDTQYF. The V gene is TRBV11-2, the J gene TRBJ2-3, with TRBD2 identical over 8 bases. The CDR3 has 17 amino acids. Trimming removed 2 bases from V and 4 bases from J; junction bases left unmatched: 11. CDR1 and CDR2 (germline): SGHAT, FQNNGV.

The chain combines TRBV4-1 with TRBJ1-3; D is unresolved. V was shortened by 0 bases and J by 4 bases, with 16 bases between the two germline ends. Germline lookup yields CDR1 MGHRA and CDR2 YSYEKL. This CDR3 comprises 17 residues. The CDR3 nucleotides read TGCGCCAGCAGCCAAGATCCGTTAAGTACGGGGGGAAACACCATATATTTT. It codes for CASSQDPLSTGGNTIYF.

As for this clone: Other DNA variants within this sample encode the same CDR3. This chain uses TRBV2 with TRBJ2-5; D is perhaps TRBD2 (5 bases). CDR1 is SNHLY, CDR2 FYNNEI, per germline. V gave up 4 bases and J gave up 5 bases, with 5 bases separating them. CDR3 length equals 11 residues. CDR3 sequence reads: CASSGRETQYF. The CDR3 DNA reads TGTGCCAGCAGTGGGAGGGAGACCCAGTACTTC.

This clone came up once. The chain recombines TRBV5-1 with TRBJ1-3; 9 bases are shared with TRBD1. Germline lookup yields CDR1 SGHRS and CDR2 YFSETQ. The CDR3 totals 14 residues. Trimming cost V 4 bases and J 4 bases; bases outside gene matches: 3. The DNA for the CDR3 is TGCGCCAGCAGCAAGGGACAGGGCGGAAACACCATATATTTT. Protein product: CASSKGQGGNTIYF.

V and J are TRBV4-1 and TRBJ2-7; D unclear. Deletions cut 3 bases from V and 0 bases from J, with 9 bases between. Germline V gene lookup returns CDR1 MGHRA and CDR2 YSYEKL. The length of the CDR3 is 14 residues. The chain's CDR3 is CASSQPTVSYEQYF. CDR3 DNA sequence: TGCGCCAGCAGCCAGCCGACGGTCTCCTACGAGCAGTACTTC.

This chain uses TRBV7-2 with TRBJ1-1; TRBD1 agrees at 8 bases. The CDR3 runs to 16 residues. Trimming at V came to 8 bases and at J to 1 base, leaving 12 bases not matched to a gene. From germline, CDR1 is SGHTA and CDR2 FQGNSA. Written as DNA, the CDR3 is TGTGCCAGCGGACTACAGGGGGGACTAGCGAACACTGAAGCTTTCTTT. This gives the protein CASGLQGGLANTEAFF.

The V gene is TRBV7-2, the J gene TRBJ1-2, with D possibly matching TRBD1 (6 bases). Germline-derived CDR1 and CDR2 are SGHTA and FQGNSA. Trimming stripped 2 bases from V and 4 bases from J, with 17 bases between. CDR3 length: 16 residues. CDR3 region: CASSLMLDSGGYGYTF. DNA of the CDR3: TGTGCCAGCAGCTTAATGCTGGACAGCGGGGGCTATGGCTACACCTTC.

V and J are TRBV27 and TRBJ1-5; 8 bases are shared with TRBD1. This CDR3 contains 14 residues. Looked up from germline, CDR1 is MNHEY and CDR2 is SMNVEV (reference sequence). The ends lost 5 bases at V and 5 bases at J; junction bases unmatched: 5. The CDR3: CASSHRGSHQPQHF. The DNA for the CDR3 is TGTGCCAGCAGTCACAGGGGGTCCCATCAGCCCCAGCATTTT.

In its sample, this clone was seen a few times. The J gene is TRBJ1-1, the V gene TRBV6-2 or TRBV6-3; D not resolved. CDR1 and CDR2 (germline): MNHEY, SVGEGT. CDR3 size: 13 residues. Between the trimmed V and J ends, which lost 2 bases and 2 bases, there was a span of 6 bases. The CDR3 DNA follows: TGTGCCAGCAGTTACATGGTTAACACTGAAGCTTTCTTT. Amino acids: CASSYMVNTEAFF.

V gene TRBV6-5 combines with J gene TRBJ1-1; D is undetermined. The CDR3 loop spans 13 amino acids. Trimming shortened V by 6 bases and J by 7 bases, and 15 bases separated the two germline ends. CDR1 is MNHEY, CDR2 SVGAGI, per germline. CDR3 nucleotides: TGTGCCAGCAGAGACACACACGGAGGTGAAGCTTTCTTT. Its protein is CASRDTHGGEAFF.

This sequence joins TRBV30 and TRBJ2-2, with TRBD1 as a possible D gene (6 bases). The CDR3 spans 14 residues. Germline values: CDR1 GTSNPN, CDR2 SVGIG (reference sequence). V lost 5 bases and J 4 bases, leaving 14 bases between the germline ends. This CDR3 is CAWGDTVGTGELFF. Written as DNA, the CDR3 is TGTGCCTGGGGGGACACTGTGGGCACCGGGGAGCTGTTTTTT.

The chain carries TRBV28 and TRBJ1-4; 7 bases are a match to TRBD1. CDR1 and CDR2 (germline): MDHEN, SYDVKM. With V trimmed by 6 bases and J by 2 bases, 6 bases remained unmatched. The CDR3 covers 15 residues. The chain's CDR3 is CASREGAWTNEKLFF. CDR3 nucleotide sequence: TGTGCCAGCAGGGAGGGGGCATGGACTAATGAAAAACTGTTTTTT.

In the case of this clone: Other DNA sequences in the sample encode the same CDR3. The chain carries TRBV5-4 and TRBJ2-5; D is uncertain. The length of the CDR3 is 11 residues. Germline V gives CDR1 SGHNT, CDR2 YYREEE (reference sequence). The V end was cut by 1 base, the J end by 2 bases, with 0 bases between. The CDR3 region has the DNA TGTGCCAGCAGCTTGCAAGAGACCCAGTACTTC. As protein: CASSLQETQYF.

The V gene is TRBV28, the J gene TRBJ1-2; D perhaps matches TRBD1 (6 bases). Germline loops: CDR1 MDHEN, CDR2 SYDVKM. The CDR3 sequence is 15 residues long. V gave up 4 bases and J gave up 8 bases, with 20 bases separating them. The CDR3 region has the DNA TGTGCCAGCAGTTACCGACCGACAGGTCCTTGGGGCTACACCTTC. Translating gives CASSYRPTGPWGYTF.

The chain joins TRBV6-6 to TRBJ2-3, with 8 bases aligning to TRBD2. This CDR3 comprises 16 residues. Germline-derived CDR1 and CDR2 are MNHNY and SVGAGI (reference sequence). The V gene end was trimmed by 2 bases and the J gene end by 1 base; junction bases not matched to a gene: 5. CDR3 sequence reads: CASSYVGGAGTDTQYF. For the CDR3, the DNA is TGTGCCAGCAGTTACGTCGGGGGGGCGGGCACAGATACGCAGTATTTT.

The sample holds one count of this clone. The rearrangement links TRBV6-5 to TRBJ1-3; D gene ambiguous. The CDR3 is 12 residues long. Germline CDR1 is MNHEY and CDR2 is SVGAGI. Trimming took off 6 bases at V and 9 bases at J, with 12 bases between the two ends. The CDR3 reads CASREVRGTIYF. As DNA, the CDR3 is TGTGCCAGCAGAGAGGTCCGAGGCACCATATATTTT.

This sequence joins TRBV7-2 and TRBJ2-7, with D maybe TRBD1 (6 bases). This CDR3 comprises 13 residues. With 3 bases removed from V and 3 bases from J, the gap between germline ends came to 9 bases. Germline CDR1 is SGHTA and CDR2 is FQGNSA. CDR3 amino acids: CASSFRTDYEQYF. The CDR3 bases are TGTGCCAGCAGCTTCAGGACAGACTACGAGCAGTACTTC.

J is TRBJ2-2 and V is TRBV19; no definite D call. This CDR3 has 15 amino acids. Trimming removed 3 bases from V and 1 base from J, with 9 bases in between. The germline V gene has CDR1 LNHDA and CDR2 SQIVND (reference sequence). The DNA of the CDR3 is TGTGCCAGTAGTATTCCCGGAAAGAACACCGGGGAGCTGTTTTTT. Its protein product is CASSIPGKNTGELFF. Full variable domain (outside the CDR3, taken from reference TRBV19 and TRBJ2-2): DGGITQSPKYLFRKEGQNVTLSCEQNLNHDAMYWYRQDPGQGLRLIYYSQIVNDFQKGDIAEGYSVSREKKESFPLTVTSAQKNPTAFYLCASSIPGKNTGELFFGEGSRLTVL.

The V call is TRBV23-1, the J call TRBJ2-7; no clear D. TRBV23-1 has ORF status, its function being uncertain. V was shortened by 6 bases and J by 6 bases, with 21 bases between the two germline ends. The CDR3 contains 15 residues. The CDR3 nucleotides are TGCGCCAGCAGCCCCTGGAGCCGACCGGATCCCGAGCAGTACTTC. Encoded protein: CASSPWSRPDPEQYF.